This T cell receptor beta chain was recorded in a study of HIV-infected patients and healthy controls. This clonotype was seen more than once but under ten times. Germline CDR1 reads SNHLY; CDR2 reads FYNNEI. V lost 3 bases, J lost 0 bases, and 12 bases lay in between. The CDR3 has 16 residues. TCRdb fed the 5' RACE reads into MiXCR, producing one record per CDR3 protein. The table has some 70,000 distinct CDR3 sequences, roughly a fifth seen once. The chain is built from TRBV2 and TRBJ2-1, with D unclear. The clonotype was recovered from a human donor in good health. Sequenced material: CD4+ T cells from blood. The CDR3 here is CASSDMISASYNEQFF. The CDR3 bases are TGTGCCAGCAGTGACATGATATCGGCCTCCTACAATGAGCAGTTCTTC.